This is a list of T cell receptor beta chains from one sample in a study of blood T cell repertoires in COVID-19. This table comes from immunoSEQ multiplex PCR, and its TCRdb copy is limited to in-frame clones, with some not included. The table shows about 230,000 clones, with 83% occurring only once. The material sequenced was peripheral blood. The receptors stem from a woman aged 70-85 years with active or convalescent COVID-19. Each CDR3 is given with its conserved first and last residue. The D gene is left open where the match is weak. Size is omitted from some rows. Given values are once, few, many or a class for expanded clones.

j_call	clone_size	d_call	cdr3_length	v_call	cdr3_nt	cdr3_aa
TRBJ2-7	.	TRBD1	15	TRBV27	TGTGCCAGCAGGGACACTGGACAGGCTGTCTACGAGCAGTACTTC	CASRDTGQAVYEQYF
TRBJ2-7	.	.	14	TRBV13	TGTGCCAGCACTCGACAGACCATCTCCTACGAGCAGTACTTC	CASTRQTISYEQYF
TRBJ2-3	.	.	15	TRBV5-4	TGTGCCAGCAGCTTGGCCAGGGGACGCGCAGATACGCAGTATTTT	CASSLARGRADTQYF
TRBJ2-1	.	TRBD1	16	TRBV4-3	TGCGCCAGCAGCCAGAGACCGGGACAGGGGATGAATGAGCAGTTCTTC	CASSQRPGQGMNEQFF
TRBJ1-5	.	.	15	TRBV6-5	TGTGCCACAGCCGGGAGTAGGGGTAGCAATCAGCCCCAGCATTTT	CATAGSRGSNQPQHF
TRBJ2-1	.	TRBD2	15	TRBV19	TGTGCCAGTAGTTATAGCGGGGGATTATACAATGAGCAGTTCTTC	CASSYSGGLYNEQFF
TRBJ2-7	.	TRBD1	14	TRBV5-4	TGTGCCAGCAGCTCCGGGACAGGGACGGTAGAGCAGTACTTC	CASSSGTGTVEQYF
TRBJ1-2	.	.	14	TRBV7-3	TGTGCCAGCAGCTCGTTCGAGGGAAGCGGAGGCTACACCTTC	CASSSFEGSGGYTF
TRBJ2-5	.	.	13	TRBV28	TGTGCCAGCAAGCCGGCGGGGAGGGAGACCCAGTACTTC	CASKPAGRETQYF
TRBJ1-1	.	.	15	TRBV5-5	TGTGCCAGCAGCCTCCGTTCTGGCCGTTCCACTGAAGCTTTCTTT	CASSLRSGRSTEAFF
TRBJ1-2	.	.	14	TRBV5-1	TGCGCCAGCAGCTTGGAACAGACCGACTATGGCTACACCTTC	CASSLEQTDYGYTF
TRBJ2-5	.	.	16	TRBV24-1	TGTGCCACCAGTGACCCGGGACAGCGGGGGCAAGAGACCCAGTACTTC	CATSDPGQRGQETQYF
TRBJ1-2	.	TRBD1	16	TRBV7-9	TGTGCCAGCAGCATCAGGACAGGGGGCGGCCGAAAGGGCTACACCTTC	CASSIRTGGGRKGYTF
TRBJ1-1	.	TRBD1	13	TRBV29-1	TGCAGCGTTGTAAACGACAGGGGGACTGAAGCTTTCTTT	CSVVNDRGTEAFF
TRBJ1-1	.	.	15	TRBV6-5	TGTGCCAGCAGTTACCGCGGGGTGGCGGACACTGAAGCTTTCTTT	CASSYRGVADTEAFF
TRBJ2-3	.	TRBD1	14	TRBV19	TGTGCCAGTAGACGGACAGGGGGCAGGGATACGCAGTATTTT	CASRRTGGRDTQYF
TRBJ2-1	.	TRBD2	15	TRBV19	TGTGCCAGTAGTCCTTCGGGGGGATCCATCAATGAGCAGTTCTTC	CASSPSGGSINEQFF
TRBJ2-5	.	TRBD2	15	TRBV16	TGTGCCAGCAGTCACCGGACTAGCGGGCAGGAGACCCAGTACTTC	CASSHRTSGQETQYF
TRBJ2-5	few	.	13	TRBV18	TGTGCCAGCTCACCGGGCAGCCAAGAGACCCAGTACTTC	CASSPGSQETQYF
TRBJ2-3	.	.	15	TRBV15	TGTGCCACCAGCAGGAAGGGACTTAGCACAGATACGCAGTATTTT	CATSRKGLSTDTQYF
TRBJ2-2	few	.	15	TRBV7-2	TGTGCCAGCAGGCCCCCCCGGAGGTACACCGGGGAGCTGTTTTTT	CASRPPRRYTGELFF
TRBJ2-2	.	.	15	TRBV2	TGTGCCAGCAGTGAAACCCCGGGTGACACCGGGGAGCTGTTTTTT	CASSETPGDTGELFF
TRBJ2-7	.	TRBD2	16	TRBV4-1	TGCGCCAGCAGCCTACCTCCGGGGCTAGCGGGCTACGAGCAGTACTTC	CASSLPPGLAGYEQYF
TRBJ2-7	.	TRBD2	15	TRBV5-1	TGCGCCAGCAGCCCGAGCAGCGGGGTTCCCTACGAGCAGTACTTC	CASSPSSGVPYEQYF
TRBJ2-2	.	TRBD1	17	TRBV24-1	TGTGCCACCAGTGAATCTCGGGGACAGGGGGTGGCCGGGGAGCTGTTTTTT	CATSESRGQGVAGELFF
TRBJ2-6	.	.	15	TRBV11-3	TGTGCCAGCAGCTCAGGGGTGGAGGGGGCCAACGTCCTGACTTTC	CASSSGVEGANVLTF
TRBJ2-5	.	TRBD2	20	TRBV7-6	TGTGCCAGCAGCTTACGCCGGGGTGGCGGGAGGGGGACCTACCAAGAGACCCAGTACTTC	CASSLRRGGGRGTYQETQYF
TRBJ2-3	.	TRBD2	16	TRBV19	TGTGCCAGTAGCCCGGGACTAGCGGGTGTCACAGATACGCAGTATTTT	CASSPGLAGVTDTQYF
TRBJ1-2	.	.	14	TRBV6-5	TGTGCCAGCAGTTACTCCACAGGGATCTATGGCTACACCTTC	CASSYSTGIYGYTF
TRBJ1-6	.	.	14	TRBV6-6	TGTGCCAGCAGTGCACAGCTGAATAATTCACCCCTCCACTTT	CASSAQLNNSPLHF